The 29 T cell receptor beta chains reported below all come from one sample, sequenced in a study of metastatic and nonmetastatic thyroid tumors. TCRdb re-processed the PCR reads through MiXCR. The table lists about 17,000 clones, 20% to 25% of them singletons. All patients were treatment-naive before thyroid surgery. The sequenced material came from adjacent normal tissue. The receptors derive from a female donor with papillary thyroid cancer or a benign thyroid nodule (not recorded which). Some clones in this sample may be carry-over from other donors' samples.

This clone occurred many times. The CDR3 loop is CASSYPPGGRAGELFF. CDR3 DNA sequence: TGTGCCAGCAGCTACCCACCGGGCGGGAGGGCCGGGGAGCTGTTTTTT. This chain links TRBV7-8 with TRBJ2-2; 9 nucleotides line up with TRBD2. V was pared by 4 bases and J by 6 bases, with 9 bases of the junction left unmatched. The CDR3 is 16 residues long. Germline V gives CDR1 SGHVS, CDR2 FQNEAQ.

The V and J genes are TRBV20-1 and TRBJ1-1; D is possibly TRBD1 (5 bases). V shed 3 bases and J shed 2 bases, with 13 bases lying between them. Per germline, CDR1 DFQATT and CDR2 SNEGSKA (reference sequence). This CDR3 spans 14 amino acids. CDR3: CSASRVDGNTEAFF. The CDR3, as DNA: TGCAGTGCTAGCAGGGTAGATGGCAACACTGAAGCTTTCTTT.

This clone was recorded a few times. This chain connects TRBV27 to TRBJ2-1, with 8 bases aligning to TRBD2. J was trimmed by 2 bases and V by 5 bases; bases with no gene match: 5. Germline V gives CDR1 MNHEY, CDR2 SMNVEV (reference sequence). The CDR3 is 15 amino acids. Here the CDR3 reads CASSLTSGTYNEQFF. The CDR3 region has the DNA TGTGCCAGCAGTCTAACTAGCGGAACCTACAATGAGCAGTTCTTC.

By proportion, this clone is medium-sized. V and J are TRBV20-1 and TRBJ2-7, with D tentatively TRBD1 or TRBD2 (6 bases each). This CDR3 has 13 amino acids. V lost 6 bases and J lost 7, with 19 bases in between. CDR1 and CDR2 from the germline V gene are DFQATT and SNEGSKA (reference sequence). The CDR3 region is CSALDGEGGEQYF. CDR3 nucleotides: TGCAGTGCCCTGGACGGCGAAGGGGGGGAGCAGTACTTC.

Points on this clone: An end of the junction does not agree with germline; a read error may underlie this. The chain uses TRBV7-9 and TRBJ2-7, with D unresolved. Looked up from germline, CDR1 is SEHNR and CDR2 is FQNEAQ (reference sequence). CDR3 length equals 15 residues. Here the CDR3 DNA reads TGTACCAGCAGCCTTACCGGTCCAGCCTTCTACGAGCAGTACTTC. It translates to CTSSLTGPAFYEQYF.

This clone is deemed medium-sized. CDR3 sequence: CSAREASGAGEQYF. CDR3 nucleotide sequence: TGCAGTGCTAGAGAGGCTAGCGGGGCGGGAGAGCAGTACTTC. V gene TRBV20-1 combines with J gene TRBJ2-7, with TRBD2 matching 9 bases. This CDR3 has 14 amino acids. Germline CDR1 is DFQATT and CDR2 is SNEGSKA (reference sequence). Trimming at V came to 0 bases and at J to 7 bases, leaving 7 bases not matched to a gene.

This clone came up many times. The chain links TRBV7-6 to TRBJ2-1, with TRBD2 matching over 16 bases. The V and J ends lost 5 bases and 9 bases, in that order; junction bases with no gene match: 10. CDR1 is SGHVS and CDR2 is FNYEAQ in the germline V gene. The CDR3 runs 17 residues. CDR3 loop: CASSKSPGLAGGVEQFF. CDR3 coding DNA: TGTGCCAGCAGCAAATCACCGGGACTAGCGGGAGGGGTTGAGCAGTTCTTC.

By sample share, this clone is medium-sized. The genes are TRBV6-1 and TRBJ1-4; D is uncertain. From germline, CDR1 is MNHNS and CDR2 SASEGT. V gave up 7 bases and J gave up 0 bases, with 12 bases separating them. This CDR3 is built from 15 residues. In DNA, the CDR3 is TGTGCCAGCACCAGTGGGTTTGCAACTAATGAAAAACTGTTTTTT. Translation: CASTSGFATNEKLFF.

By share, this clone counts as medium-sized. This chain joins TRBV6-5 and TRBJ2-7, with 9 bases lining up with TRBD2. CDR3 size: 17 residues. V was pared by 2 bases and J by 2 bases, with 10 bases of the junction left unmatched. Germline V gene lookup returns CDR1 MNHEY and CDR2 SVGAGI. The CDR3 spells CASSYRHLSGGTYEQYF. In DNA, the CDR3 is TGTGCCAGCAGTTACCGACACCTTAGCGGGGGAACCTACGAGCAGTACTTC.

This clone was found many times. V is TRBV5-6 and J is TRBJ2-1; 10 nucleotides match TRBD1. Germline V gene sequence: CDR1 SGHDT, CDR2 YYEEEE. The V segment lost 3 bases and the J segment 4 bases; nucleotides outside the gene matches: 4. CDR3 length equals 15 residues. CDR3: CASSSPGQGYNEQFF. CDR3 in DNA: TGTGCCAGCAGCTCTCCGGGACAGGGGTACAATGAGCAGTTCTTC.

About this clone itself: One junction end does not reproduce the germline sequence, and a read error may be involved. The CDR3 spells CASSDPRLADYKQYF. The DNA of the CDR3 is TGTGCCAGCAGCGACCCCCGACTAGCGGACTACAAGCAGTACTTC. The chain carries TRBV7-9 and TRBJ2-7; 9 bases map to TRBD2. Per germline, CDR1 SEHNR and CDR2 FQNEAQ (reference sequence). This CDR3 spans 15 amino acids.

This clone is medium-sized. The chain links TRBV28 to TRBJ2-7; unclear D gene. Between the trimmed V and J ends, which lost 2 bases and 0 bases, there was a span of 8 bases. The germline V gene has CDR1 MDHEN and CDR2 SYDVKM. This CDR3 spans 14 amino acids. The CDR3 loop is CASSLNWGSYEQYF. The CDR3 nucleotides are TGTGCCAGCAGTTTAAATTGGGGCTCCTACGAGCAGTACTTC.

This clone was detected only a few times. The rearrangement links TRBV25-1 to TRBJ1-3; D uncertain. V dropped 7 bases and J dropped 3 bases, with 4 bases sitting between them. This CDR3 is 11 amino acids long. CDR1 and CDR2 (germline): MGHDK, SYGVNS. The CDR3 loop reads CASTLGNTIYF. For the CDR3, the DNA is TGTGCCAGCACCCTTGGAAACACCATATATTTT. Looking up the rest from reference TRBV25-1 and TRBJ1-3 gives the full variable domain: EADIYQTPRYLVIGTGKKITLECSQTMGHDKMYWYQQDPGMELHLIHYSYGVNSTEKGDLSSESTVSRIRTEHFPLTLESARPSHTSQYLCASTLGNTIYFGEGSWLTVV.

This clone was counted many times. The rearrangement uses TRBV29-1 and TRBJ2-6; TRBD1 might be the D (5 bases). The germline V gene encodes CDR1 SQVTM and CDR2 ANQGSEA. The CDR3 contains 16 residues. V lost 0 bases and J 0 bases, leaving 9 bases between the germline ends. CDR3 in amino acids: CSVEEDKNSGANVLTF. CDR3 nucleotide sequence: TGCAGCGTTGAAGAGGACAAAAACTCTGGGGCCAACGTCCTGACTTTC.

This clone was recorded many times. This rearrangement joins TRBV5-6 to TRBJ2-3; the D gene is possibly TRBD2 (6 bases). In germline, CDR1 is SGHDT, CDR2 YYEEEE. The CDR3 extends over 13 amino acids. The ends were cut back, 2 bases at V and 5 bases at J, with 9 bases in the middle. CDR3 bases: TGTGCCAGCAGCTTTGGGGGAGGAGATACGCAGTATTTT. The encoded protein is CASSFGGGDTQYF.

This clone appeared many times. At one of its ends the junction is not consistent with the germline gene, which may arise from a read error. The chain carries TRBV7-2 and TRBJ2-2; TRBD2 matches 10 bases. Germline-derived CDR1 and CDR2 are SGHTA and FQGNSA. This CDR3 region has 14 residues. The CDR3 DNA sequence: TGTGCCAGCAGCCTAGCGGGGGACACCGGGGAGCTGTTTTTT. Residues: CASSLAGDTGELFF.

A remark on this clone: The germline gene is not matched at one end of the junction; a read error may be the cause. The rearrangement uses TRBV9 and TRBJ2-3; no definite D call. This CDR3 is built from 14 residues. Germline CDR1 is SGDLS and CDR2 is YYNGEE. The CDR3 is CASGVFAGTHTQYF. The CDR3 DNA reads TGTGCCAGCGGCGTATTTGCCGGCACACATACGCAGTATTTT.

This clone was seen only a few times. A much larger clonotype is one base distant, so this may be a read error. The chain recombines TRBV19 with TRBJ1-2; 8 bases fit TRBD1. CDR3 length: 15 amino acids. Germline CDR1 and CDR2: LNHDA and SQIVND (reference sequence). The CDR3: CASSPGGLGIYGHTF. The DNA of the CDR3 is TGTGCCAGTAGTCCAGGGGGCCTCGGGATCTATGGCCACACCTTC.

This clone was counted a few times. The J gene is TRBJ2-7, the V gene TRBV6-1; D is tentatively TRBD1 or TRBD2 (5 bases each). The germline gives CDR1 MNHNS, CDR2 SASEGT. CDR3 length: 14 residues. The ends were cut back, 5 bases at V and 2 bases at J, with 13 bases in the middle. CDR3 DNA sequence: TGTGCCAGCAGTCCCCGGGACGGAACCTACGAGCAGTACTTC. Protein product: CASSPRDGTYEQYF.

A few counts support this clone. The junction shows a germline mismatch at one end, possibly a read error. V gene TRBV6-1 combines with J gene TRBJ1-3; D not resolved. CDR3 length: 16 residues. From germline, CDR1 is MNHNS and CDR2 SASEGT. CDR3 DNA sequence: TGTGCCAGCAGCCTAGGGCTGGGTTACTCTGGAAACACCACATATTTT. It yields the protein CASSLGLGYSGNTTYF.

This clone is medium-sized. The J gene is TRBJ2-7, the V gene TRBV15; D not resolved. The CDR3 has 14 residues. Germline CDR1 and CDR2: LNHNV and YYDKDF (reference sequence). Deletions cut 0 bases from V and 4 bases from J, with 10 bases between. The CDR3 sequence is CATSREGPPYEQYF. In DNA form, the CDR3 reads TGTGCCACCAGCAGAGAGGGCCCCCCTTACGAGCAGTACTTC.

This clone was detected ten times or more. The V call is TRBV4-2, the J call TRBJ2-1; 8 bases are a match to TRBD2. Trimming at V came to 4 bases and at J to 4 bases, leaving 15 bases not matched to a gene. Germline-derived CDR1 and CDR2 are LGHNA and YNFKEQ. The CDR3 consists of 18 residues. CDR3 sequence (DNA): TGTGCCAGCAGCCCTAGGGGTAGCGGGACCTTGGGATACAATGAGCAGTTCTTC. Translated: CASSPRGSGTLGYNEQFF.

Notes on this clone: Other DNA sequences from this sample encode an identical CDR3 as well. This chain connects TRBV5-1 to TRBJ2-5; TRBD1 is a possible D gene (6 bases). Trimming removed 0 bases at V and 4 bases at J, with 13 bases between. This CDR3 is built from 15 residues. Looked up from germline, CDR1 is SGHRS and CDR2 is YFSETQ. The CDR3 DNA follows: TGCGCCAGCAGCTTGGCAGGTAGAGGGGGAGAGACCCAGTACTTC. As protein: CASSLAGRGGETQYF. The whole variable domain, filled in from reference TRBV5-1 and TRBJ2-5, reads KAGVTQTPRYLIKTRGQQVTLSCSPISGHRSVSWYQQTPGQGLQFLFEYFSETQRNKGNFPGRFSGRQFSNSRSEMNVSTLELGDSALYLCASSLAGRGGETQYFGPGTRLLVL.

Only a few counts were recorded for this clone. A much more abundant neighbour one base away suggests this may be a read error. The same CDR3 can be traced to other DNA sequences in this sample. The chain recombines TRBV12-5 with TRBJ2-5; 7 bases fit TRBD1. Germline-derived CDR1 and CDR2 are LGHNT and FRNRAP. The CDR3 extends over 13 amino acids. CDR3 amino acids: CTSGSTGLETQYF. In DNA, the CDR3 is TGTACTAGTGGTTCGACAGGGTTGGAGACCCAGTACTTC.

A note on this clone: A read error may produce the germline difference seen at one junction end. DNA for the CDR3: TGTGCCAGCAGCTTGGAAAGGGCCTCCTACAATGGGCAGTTCTTC. Translating it yields CASSLERASYNGQFF. V gene TRBV5-5 combines with J gene TRBJ2-1; unclear D gene. CDR3 size: 15 residues. The germline V gene has CDR1 SGHKS and CDR2 YYEKEE (reference sequence).

This clone turned up a few times. This chain joins TRBV24-1 and TRBJ2-7; the D is unclear. The ends were cut back, 9 bases at V and 3 bases at J, with 17 bases in the middle. This CDR3 has 14 residues. Germline CDR1 is KGHDR and CDR2 is SFDVKD. CDR3 bases: TGTGCCACCGAACGTGAGAAGCTTATCTACGAGCAGTACTTC. This codes for CATEREKLIYEQYF.

This clone was recorded a few times. This chain links TRBV20-1 with TRBJ1-1; D gene unclear. Germline assignment: CDR1 DFQATT and CDR2 SNEGSKA (reference sequence). This CDR3 region has 12 residues. Trimming removed 1 base from V and 1 base from J, with 4 bases in between. The CDR3 nucleotides read TGCAGTGCTAGAGGAGGGAACACTGAAGCTTTCTTT. Translation: CSARGGNTEAFF.

This clone was recorded at least ten times. The chain recombines TRBV12-3 or TRBV12-4 with TRBJ2-3; 12 bases align to TRBD2. After removal of 5 bases from V and 6 bases from J, the junction contained 9 bases not matched to a gene. The CDR3 sequence is 16 residues long. The chain's CDR3 is CASSSPSGRAGDTQYF. The CDR3 region has the DNA TGTGCCAGCAGTAGCCCTAGCGGGAGGGCCGGGGATACGCAGTATTTT.

Of note for this clone: Here the CDR3 omits its conserved ending phenylalanine or tryptophan, so a read error is the likely source. V usage is TRBV11-3 and J usage is TRBJ2-4; TRBD1 or TRBD2 may be the D gene (6 bases each). Germline CDR1 and CDR2: SGHNT and YENEEA. The CDR3 extends over 16 amino acids. V was cut by 5 bases and J by 10 bases, with 24 bases left in between. This CDR3 reads CASSVRRGLEGRIQYL. CDR3 nucleotide sequence: TGTGCCAGCAGCGTCCGCCGGGGGCTAGAGGGCCGTATTCAGTACCTC.